This T cell receptor (beta chain) was captured by sequencing in a study of CD8 T cells in Susac syndrome. Whole-study findings and limits: The study conceded that its TCR sequencing and HLA analysis involved relatively few individuals.

TEMRA cells were FACS-enriched, with CD8+ and CD4+ T cells isolated negatively. RNA, at about 0.45 to 1 ug, was reverse transcribed with random hexamers. Amplification of TCR beta CDR3 used immunoSEQ multiplex PCR across 54 Vbeta and 13 Jbeta. TCRdb re-derived calls from the immunoSEQ multiplex PCR reads in MiXCR, one entry per CDR3 protein. The sample lists roughly 150,000 distinct CDR3 sequences, approximately 93% seen once, with approximately 0.094% in the top ten. This clonotype was observed a few times. What it recognizes is unknown. In germline, CDR1 is SEHNR, CDR2 FQNEAQ (reference sequence). V lost 5 bases and J lost 1; bases outside the gene matches: 4. The CDR3 is 15 amino acids.

Source material: CD4+ T cells from PBMCs. This sequence originates from a human donor with multiple sclerosis. The chain uses TRBV7-9 and TRBJ2-2; 7 nucleotides line up with TRBD1. The CDR3 region has the DNA TGTGCCAGCAGCATAAGGACAGGGAACACCGGGGAGCTGTTTTTT. This encodes CASSIRTGNTGELFF.